This TCR beta chain came from a study of T cell repertoires in cytomegalovirus infection. Across the whole study: CMV infection together with matching HLA type was indicated by public TCR beta signatures.

Study outcomes and limitations: Summed frequency of shared TCR beta families picked out CMV carriers who also had the relevant HLA. The ex vivo response showed dominance by HLA-C-restricted CMV-specific TCR beta clonotypes.

TCRdb ran MiXCR on the reads and lists one entry per CDR3 protein. The sample holds over 250,000 distinct CDR3 sequences, under 25% seen once. This clonotype has ten or more counts. Its antigen is still unknown. Trimming took off 5 bases at V and 2 bases at J, with 15 bases between the two ends. The CDR3 is 15 residues long. Germline CDR1 is SGHVS and CDR2 is FNYEAQ. The sequence was collected from a human donor in good health (CMV status not recorded). Some clones in this sample may be carry-over from other donors' samples. This specimen consisted of cultured PBMCs, obtained from culture after CMV antigen stimulation. The V and J genes are TRBV7-6 and TRBJ2-5; D uncertain. The CDR3 bases are TGTGCCAGCAGCCCCGAGCAGGCAAGACAAGAGACCCAGTACTTC. Translating it yields CASSPEQARQETQYF.